The entry below describes one T cell receptor beta chain. Assay: immunoSEQ multiplex PCR; the TCRdb copy retains only in-frame clones and omits some. In the table there are about 63,000 clones, about 89% of which are singletons. The data originate from a study of OX40 agonist ivuxolimab in advanced cancers. Study in general: A partial response was reached by three patients: one with hepatocellular carcinoma and two with cutaneous melanoma.

V was cut by 4 bases and J by 3 bases, with 25 bases left in between. Germline CDR1 SGHKS, CDR2 YYEKEE (reference sequence). This CDR3 region has 18 residues. V gene TRBV5-5 combines with J gene TRBJ1-2; a weak D match, TRBD1 (6 bases). This receptor was taken from an adult with an advanced solid tumor such as melanoma, head and neck, liver or kidney cancer. The sample was CD4+ or CD8+ T cells sorted from blood, taken in a trial of the OX40 agonist ivuxolimab. The CDR3 bases are TGTGCCAGCAGCCAGGTACCTGGGGGCGACGGAGTCGACTATGGCTACACCTTC. Residues: CASSQVPGGDGVDYGYTF.